The T cell receptor (beta chain) described here comes from a study of T-cell reconstitution after alpha-beta-depleted transplantation in children. Germline V gene lookup returns CDR1 WSHSY and CDR2 SAAADI. V was clipped by 6 bases and J by 1 base, with 13 bases between them. The CDR3 has 14 amino acids. There are a few counts of this clonotype. The antigen is not known. A library of TCRbeta sequences, prepared with unique molecular identifiers, was generated. TCRdb re-derived calls from the PCR reads in MiXCR, one entry per CDR3 protein. The repertoire holds 120,000 to 150,000 distinct CDR3 sequences, roughly 9% seen once, with roughly 20% in the top ten. Findings of the study overall: The authors attributed T-cell counts and diversity one year after transplant mostly to newly produced T cells. It was surviving recipient T cells and thymic progenitors that gave some patients high TCRbeta diversity at day 60. Expanded graft clones numbering several hundred reportedly gave rise to alpha-beta T cells about two months after transplant.

The sequencing here drew on PBMCs, mostly from graft donor cells, taken 180 days after TCRalphabeta/CD19-depleted stem cell transplant. The sequence was obtained from a female patient under 10 years old who had a stem cell transplant for congenital amegakaryocytic thrombocytopenia, so the T cells may come from the graft donor. The rearrangement uses TRBV10-2 and TRBJ2-7; tentative D call: TRBD1 (6 bases). The CDR3 region is CASRATGSSYEQYF. The CDR3 nucleotides read TGCGCCAGCAGGGCAACAGGGTCATCCTACGAGCAGTACTTC.